What follows are 9 T cell receptor beta chains derived from one specimen sequenced in a study of Ad26.COV2.S vaccination and SARS-CoV-2 variants (dated by TCRdb to about 2021). The library was generated by the immunoSEQ multiplex PCR assay. Imported from immuneACCESS, the table was reduced by TCRdb to in-frame sequences with V and J called. These copies leave out some clones; in studies compared against another copy, an unresolved V gene accounts for under half, and the cause of the remainder is not known. The sample profile shows about 350,000 clones; approximately 81% of them were found once. The ten biggest clones cover around 3.3% of the sample. The treatment or condition label corresponds to: around 19 received Ad26.COV2.S at low or high dose, single or two shots; roughly five received placebo; per-sample allocation not given. Repertoires of vaccine and placebo recipients were sequenced from samples collected on day 63 after the first injection.

This material consisted of peripheral blood, taken in a trial of Ad26.COV2.S vaccine versus placebo. The receptors were sampled from a person between 18 and 65 years old who received the Ad26.COV2.S COVID-19 vaccine or a placebo.

The V gene is TRBV5-4, the J gene TRBJ1-2; 9 positions agree with TRBD1. The CDR3 length is 13 residues. J was trimmed by 7 bases and V by 4 bases; bases with no gene match: 5. In germline, CDR1 is SGHNT, CDR2 YYREEE (reference sequence). CDR3 sequence reads: CASSPGQGRGYTF. The DNA for the CDR3 is TGTGCCAGCAGCCCGGGACAGGGTCGTGGCTACACCTTC.

The CDR3 loop reads CATSDNGQAYEQYF. The CDR3 region has the DNA TGTGCCACCAGTGATAACGGACAGGCCTACGAGCAGTACTTC. The chain is built from TRBV24-1 and TRBJ2-7; 7 nucleotides agree with TRBD1. Germline values: CDR1 KGHDR, CDR2 SFDVKD. CDR3 size: 14 residues. Trimming took 3 bases from V and 2 from J; bases not matched to a gene: 3.

This clone appeared a single time. The chain links TRBV3-1 (or the pseudogene TRBV3-2) to TRBJ1-6; D gene ambiguous. Germline V CDR1 and CDR2: LGHDT, YNNKEL (reference sequence). This CDR3 comprises 13 residues. Trimming pared 3 bases from V and 7 bases from J, leaving 7 bases between. The CDR3 nucleotides read TGTGCCAGCAGCCAGGCCCGCAATTCACCCCTCCACTTT. Protein sequence: CASSQARNSPLHF.

CDR3 DNA: TGTGCCAGCAGCCCGCGGCCGTCCGGAGAGACCCAGTACTTC. Encoded protein: CASSPRPSGETQYF. The V call is TRBV7-2, the J call TRBJ2-5; D is uncertain. The CDR3 is made up of 14 amino acids. V dropped 5 bases and J dropped 4 bases, with 14 bases sitting between them. The germline CDR1 and CDR2 sequences are SGHTA and FQGNSA.

Comments on this clone: At the DNA level, this CDR3 is encoded by other sequences in the same sample as well. The CDR3 is CASSLAGSPLHF. The CDR3 bases are TGTGCCAGCAGCTTAGCTGGTTCACCCCTCCACTTT. The rearrangement joins TRBV7-9 to TRBJ1-6; D uncertain. This CDR3 region has 12 residues. V was shortened by 0 bases and J by 9 bases, with 3 bases between the two germline ends. Germline CDR1 SEHNR, CDR2 FQNEAQ (reference sequence).

This rearrangement joins TRBV5-4 to TRBJ2-5; tentatively, D is TRBD2 (5 bases). V was trimmed by 4 bases and J by 1 base, leaving 8 bases between them. From germline, CDR1 is SGHNT and CDR2 YYREEE (reference sequence). The length of the CDR3 is 13 residues. CDR3 sequence: CASSQTSQETQYF. In DNA, the CDR3 is TGTGCCAGCAGCCAAACTAGCCAAGAGACCCAGTACTTC.

The CDR3 here is CASSLGSNVGTGELFF. The CDR3 DNA is TGTGCCAGCAGCTTGGGCAGTAACGTGGGCACCGGGGAGCTGTTTTTT. The chain is built from TRBV5-4 and TRBJ2-2; D is undetermined. The germline V gene encodes CDR1 SGHNT and CDR2 YYREEE (reference sequence). The CDR3 contains 16 residues. Trimming stripped 0 bases from V and 4 bases from J, with 13 bases between.

This clone was counted once. The chain's CDR3 is CATSSGDGAEQYF. As DNA, the CDR3 is TGTGCCACCAGCAGCGGGGATGGAGCCGAGCAGTACTTC. This chain joins TRBV15 and TRBJ2-7; weak D call: TRBD2 (5 bases). Trimming left V 3 bases short and J 6 bases short, with 12 bases between. CDR3 size: 13 residues. The germline V gene encodes CDR1 LNHNV and CDR2 YYDKDF (reference sequence).

This clone was seen only once. This chain links TRBV28 with TRBJ1-1; 7 bases agree with TRBD1. The CDR3 length is 15 residues. Germline V gene sequence: CDR1 MDHEN, CDR2 SYDVKM. The V segment lost 2 bases and the J segment 3 bases; nucleotides outside the gene matches: 6. Here the CDR3 reads CASSLPGRGDTEAFF. The CDR3 bases are TGTGCCAGCAGTTTACCTGGCAGGGGGGACACTGAAGCTTTCTTT.